The 18 T cell receptor beta chains in this list originate from one sample, sequenced in a study of cytomegalovirus exposure and HLA in healthy donors. Researchers ran the PCR with 60 Vbeta and 13 Jbeta primers. Some clones are missing from TCRdb's copy, which holds only in-frame ones; the method was immunoSEQ multiplex PCR. The repertoire consists of about 90,000 clones, with around 80% occurring once and the leading ten covering about 2.5%. Sequenced input: PBMCs. The receptors derive from a man aged 30 to 39 in good health and CMV-seronegative.

The V and J genes are TRBV5-8 and TRBJ2-2, with D maybe TRBD2 (6 bases). Trimming removed 3 bases from V and 4 bases from J, with 19 bases in between. The CDR3 covers 17 residues. The germline V gene has CDR1 SGHTS and CDR2 YDEGEE. The chain's CDR3 is CASSSGWGVGGTGELFF. CDR3 in DNA: TGTGCCAGCAGCTCCGGTTGGGGTGTGGGAGGCACCGGGGAGCTGTTTTTT.

The table lists this clone with a few counts. The V gene is TRBV7-6, the J gene TRBJ1-4; a possible D gene is TRBD1 (5 bases). The V gene's germline CDR1 is SGHVS and CDR2 FNYEAQ. V was trimmed by 1 base and J by 4 bases, leaving 10 bases between them. This CDR3 comprises 15 residues. The CDR3 DNA reads as TGTGCCAGCAGCTTAGAGACAGCCTTTAATGAAAAACTGTTTTTT. Encoded protein: CASSLETAFNEKLFF.

The chain has TRBV30 and TRBJ1-1; D might be TRBD1 (6 bases). V was clipped by 2 bases and J by 1 base, with 11 bases between them. The CDR3 covers 14 residues. From germline, CDR1 is GTSNPN and CDR2 SVGIG (reference sequence). CDR3 in DNA: TGTGCCTGGAGTTTGCAGGGGTCGAACACTGAAGCTTTCTTT. Translation: CAWSLQGSNTEAFF.

V is TRBV5-5 and J is TRBJ2-7; the match to TRBD1 covers 7 bases. The J segment lost 3 bases and the V segment lost 0 bases, leaving 6 bases of the junction unmatched. CDR1 SGHKS and CDR2 YYEKEE come from the germline V gene (reference sequence). This CDR3 contains 15 residues. CDR3 in DNA: TGTGCCAGCAGCTTGGCGACAGGGAGTTTCTACGAGCAGTACTTC. As protein: CASSLATGSFYEQYF. Full variable domain (outside the CDR3, taken from reference TRBV5-5 and TRBJ2-7): DAGVTQSPTHLIKTRGQQVTLRCSPISGHKSVSWYQQVLGQGPQFIFQYYEKEERGRGNFPDRFSARQFPNYSSELNVNALLLGDSALYLCASSLATGSFYEQYFGPGTRLTVT.

This chain links TRBV5-1 with TRBJ2-2, with 11 positions matching TRBD2. Germline V gene lookup returns CDR1 SGHRS and CDR2 YFSETQ. The CDR3 extends over 18 amino acids. Trimming removed 2 bases from V and 0 bases from J; junction bases left unmatched: 6. For the CDR3, the DNA is TGCGCCAGCAGCTTCCTAGCGGGGGGAGCCACGAACACCGGGGAGCTGTTTTTT. This encodes CASSFLAGGATNTGELFF. Together with reference TRBV5-1 and TRBJ2-2, the CDR3 gives the full variable domain: KAGVTQTPRYLIKTRGQQVTLSCSPISGHRSVSWYQQTPGQGLQFLFEYFSETQRNKGNFPGRFSGRQFSNSRSEMNVSTLELGDSALYLCASSFLAGGATNTGELFFGEGSRLTVL.

The rearrangement links TRBV7-2 to TRBJ2-5, with 10 positions matching TRBD1. The CDR3 sequence is 13 residues long. Germline CDR1 and CDR2: SGHTA and FQGNSA. The J segment lost 11 bases and the V segment lost 5 bases, leaving 8 bases of the junction unmatched. In DNA, the CDR3 is TGTGCCAGCAGCACCGGGACAGGGGTTGAGCAGTACTTC. Translation: CASSTGTGVEQYF.

On this clone: At one end the junction does not follow the germline gene, possibly because of a read error. V is TRBV2 and J is TRBJ1-1; D uncertain. Germline V gene sequence: CDR1 SNHLY, CDR2 FYNNEI. The CDR3 runs 14 residues. The CDR3 loop reads CASSEGRRYTEAFF. CDR3 coding DNA: TGTGCCAGCAGCGAAGGGAGGCGCTACACTGAAGCTTTCTTT. Full variable domain (rest looked up from reference TRBV2 and TRBJ1-1): EPEVTQTPSHQVTQMGQEVILRCVPISNHLYFYWYRQILGQKVEFLVSFYNNEISEKSEIFDDQFSVERPDGSNFTLKIRSTKLEDSAMYFCASSEGRRYTEAFFGQGTRLTVV.

The chain links TRBV19 to TRBJ1-2; D is unclear. Trimming took 2 bases from V and 4 from J, leaving 11 bases between them. The CDR3 spans 14 residues. Germline V gene sequence: CDR1 LNHDA, CDR2 SQIVND (reference sequence). The CDR3 loop is CASSINPESYGYTF. The CDR3 coding sequence is TGTGCCAGTAGTATAAATCCAGAATCCTATGGCTACACCTTC.

The V gene is TRBV5-1, the J gene TRBJ2-7; 8 nucleotides agree with TRBD2. Germline loops: CDR1 SGHRS, CDR2 YFSETQ. The CDR3 length is 15 residues. V was clipped by 0 bases and J by 4 bases; unmatched bases: 6. The CDR3 DNA follows: TGCGCCAGCAGCTTGGTGGATAGCGGGGCTTACGAGCAGTACTTC. Its translation is CASSLVDSGAYEQYF.

This clone has just one count. The chain recombines TRBV6-1 with TRBJ2-5; possible D gene TRBD1, 5 bases. CDR1 and CDR2 from the germline V gene are MNHNS and SASEGT. Between the trimmed V and J ends, which lost 7 bases and 5 bases, there was a span of 17 bases. The length of the CDR3 is 14 residues. CDR3: CASILSGLGETQYF. The DNA for the CDR3 is TGTGCCAGCATACTTTCAGGGCTGGGCGAGACCCAGTACTTC.

The chain uses TRBV6-5 and TRBJ1-4; 7 bases line up with TRBD1. Trimming cost V 0 bases and J 3 bases; bases outside gene matches: 1. Germline lookup yields CDR1 MNHEY and CDR2 SVGAGI. The CDR3 runs 15 residues. The CDR3 spells CASSYSGGPNEKLFF. The CDR3 DNA reads as TGTGCCAGCAGTTACTCAGGGGGCCCTAATGAAAAACTGTTTTTT.

This chain uses TRBV18 with TRBJ1-1; D is undetermined. V lost 3 bases and J lost 3, with 14 bases in between. The CDR3 has 15 amino acids. Germline V lookup: CDR1 KGHSH, CDR2 LQKENI. DNA of the CDR3: TGTGCCAGCTCACCCTCGGAGGGAAGATACACTGAAGCTTTCTTT. This encodes CASSPSEGRYTEAFF. Full variable domain (outside the CDR3, taken from reference TRBV18 and TRBJ1-1): NAGVMQNPRHLVRRRGQEARLRCSPMKGHSHVYWYRQLPEEGLKFMVYLQKENIIDESGMPKERFSAEFPKEGPSILRIQQVVRGDSAAYFCASSPSEGRYTEAFFGQGTRLTVV.

This chain joins TRBV19 and TRBJ2-7; TRBD2 might be the D (6 bases). There are 12 residues in the CDR3. Trimming took off 4 bases at V and 4 bases at J, with 8 bases between the two ends. Germline loops: CDR1 LNHDA, CDR2 SQIVND (reference sequence). DNA for the CDR3: TGTGCCAGTAGTACTGGGGGGTACGAGCAGTACTTC. Its protein product is CASSTGGYEQYF.

The chain joins TRBV6-1 to TRBJ1-1; tentative D call: TRBD1 (5 bases). In germline, CDR1 is MNHNS, CDR2 SASEGT. The CDR3 spans 13 residues. Trimming shortened V by 6 bases and J by 4 bases, and 12 bases separated the two germline ends. CDR3 bases: TGTGCCAGCAGCCGGGGGAGGGGCACTGAAGCTTTCTTT. As protein: CASSRGRGTEAFF.

This chain joins TRBV7-8 and TRBJ1-5, with D perhaps TRBD1 (5 bases). Trimming left V 1 base short and J 6 bases short, with 13 bases between. CDR3 length equals 15 residues. Germline V gives CDR1 SGHVS, CDR2 FQNEAQ. This CDR3 reads CASSLVAGGGQPQHF. CDR3 in DNA: TGTGCCAGCAGCTTAGTTGCGGGGGGAGGTCAGCCCCAGCATTTT. The whole variable domain, remainder taken from reference TRBV7-8 and TRBJ1-5, is GAGVSQSPRYKVAKRGQDVALRCDPISGHVSLFWYQQALGQGPEFLTYFQNEAQLDKSGLPSDRFFAERPEGSVSTLKIQRTQQEDSAVYLCASSLVAGGGQPQHFGDGTRLSIL.

The chain combines TRBV7-9 with TRBJ1-1, with no clear D. CDR1 is SEHNR and CDR2 is FQNEAQ in the germline V gene (reference sequence). This CDR3 has 15 amino acids. Trimming pared 0 bases from V and 1 base from J, leaving 9 bases between. DNA for the CDR3: TGTGCCAGCAGCTTAGCGTGGCAATCGAACACTGAAGCTTTCTTT. Amino acids: CASSLAWQSNTEAFF.

The rearrangement links TRBV9 to TRBJ1-3, with D hard to call. Deletions cut 4 bases from V and 2 bases from J, with 16 bases between. The germline gives CDR1 SGDLS, CDR2 YYNGEE. CDR3 length equals 16 residues. CDR3 protein: CASSPRVGSAGNTIYF. The CDR3 nucleotides read TGTGCCAGCAGCCCCCGCGTCGGGTCAGCTGGAAACACCATATATTTT.

The genes are TRBV27 and TRBJ1-4, with a weak D call TRBD1 (5 bases). CDR1 is MNHEY, CDR2 SMNVEV, per germline (reference sequence). The CDR3 contains 15 residues. V gave up 2 bases and J gave up 6 bases, with 13 bases separating them. This CDR3 reads CASSLSPGMDEKLFF. Here the CDR3 DNA reads TGTGCCAGCAGTTTAAGTCCAGGGATGGATGAAAAACTGTTTTTT.